This TCR beta chain emerged from a study of Ad26.COV2.S vaccination and SARS-CoV-2 variants. Across the study: Intramuscular Ad26.COV2.S at 5x10^10 or 1x10^11 viral particles.

Sample treatment: over 15 received Ad26.COV2.S at low or high dose, single or two shots; about 5 received placebo; per-sample allocation not given. After the first vaccine or placebo injection, samples were drawn on day 63. Some clones are missing from TCRdb's copy, which holds only in-frame ones; the method was immunoSEQ multiplex PCR. The sample shows about 280,000 clones, more than 75% of them seen only once. With 0 bases removed from V and 4 bases from J, the gap between germline ends came to 14 bases. CDR3 size: 15 residues. The germline V gene has CDR1 SGHRS and CDR2 YFSETQ. J is TRBJ2-7 and V is TRBV5-1; TRBD2 might be the D (6 bases). Specimen: peripheral blood, collected in a trial of Ad26.COV2.S vaccine versus placebo. This clonotype originated in a person between 18 and 60 years old who received the Ad26.COV2.S COVID-19 vaccine or a placebo. For the CDR3, the DNA is TGCGCCAGCAGCTTGGGAGGGTTAGGGACTTACGAGCAGTACTTC. Translation: CASSLGGLGTYEQYF.